The clone carrying this T cell receptor beta chain turned up a few times. The antigen is unknown. These data come from a study of T-cell memory formation after mild COVID-19. Study-wide points: There were some responding clones in pre-infection memory, which suggested that cross-reactive memory had joined.

TCRdb independently ran MiXCR on the 5' RACE reads; one entry per CDR3 protein. The table records approximately 300,000 distinct CDR3 sequences, 19% of them present only once. The germline gives CDR1 MNHEY, CDR2 SVGEGT. CDR3 size: 14 residues. J is TRBJ2-7 and V is TRBV6-2 or TRBV6-3; TRBD1 matches 10 bases. The sample comprised PBMCs or a T cell subset sorted from them (not recorded which). The origin of this receptor is a man aged 18 to 30 who had mild COVID-19 (a few samples of this study predate the infection). Cell type and time point are not known. DNA of the CDR3: TGTGCCAGCAGCACACGACAGGGGGCCATCGAGCAGTATGTC. This gives the protein CASSTRQGAIEQYV.